This entry concerns a single T cell receptor (beta chain). Its target is unknown. This specimen comes from a study of blood T cells in healthy people across ages. General study results and limits: TCR beta diversity tracked closely with naive T cell percentage. Donors of long life had a larger count of naive CD4+ cells and greater diversity than aged donors.

Total RNA was extracted at no less than 5.5 micrograms per sample. The CDR3 covers 14 residues. V was pared by 7 bases and J by 5 bases, with 5 bases of the junction left unmatched. A second PCR of roughly 6 to 12 cycles used a sample-barcoded 5' primer and a J-beta primer mix. Each CDR3 protein is one row after TCRdb ran MiXCR on the 5' RACE reads. The sample includes roughly 1,500,000 distinct CDR3 sequences, roughly 32% of them seen just once. The sequence was collected from a woman aged 25 to 45 in good health. The rearrangement links TRBV12-3 or TRBV12-4 to TRBJ1-5; 10 nucleotides match TRBD1. The sample consisted of blood. The CDR3 DNA reads as TGTGCCAGCAAGCCGGGACAGGGGTATCAGCCCCAGCATTTT. It yields the protein CASKPGQGYQPQHF.